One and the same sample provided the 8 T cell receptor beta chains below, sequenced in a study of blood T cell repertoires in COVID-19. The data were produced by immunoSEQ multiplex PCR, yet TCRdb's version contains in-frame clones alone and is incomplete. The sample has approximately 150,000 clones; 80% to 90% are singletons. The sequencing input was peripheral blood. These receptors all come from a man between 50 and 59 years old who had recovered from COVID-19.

In DNA form, the CDR3 reads TGTGCCAGCACCCTACGGGGAGGCTCTGGAAACACCATATATTTT. Amino acids: CASTLRGGSGNTIYF. The rearrangement uses TRBV6-5 and TRBJ1-3, with no clear D. Trimming took off 7 bases at V and 0 bases at J, with 13 bases between the two ends. The germline gives CDR1 MNHEY, CDR2 SVGAGI. This CDR3 contains 15 residues.

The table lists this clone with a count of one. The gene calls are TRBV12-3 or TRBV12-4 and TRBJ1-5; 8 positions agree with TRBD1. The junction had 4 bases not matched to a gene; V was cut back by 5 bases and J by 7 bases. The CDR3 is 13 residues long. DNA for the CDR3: TGTGCCAGCAGTGGGACAGGCCAGCAGCCCCAGCATTTT. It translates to CASSGTGQQPQHF.

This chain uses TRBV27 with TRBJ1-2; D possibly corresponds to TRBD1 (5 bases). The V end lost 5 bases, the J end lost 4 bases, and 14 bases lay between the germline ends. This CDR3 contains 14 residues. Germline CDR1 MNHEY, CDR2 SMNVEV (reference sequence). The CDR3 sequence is CASSTGTGVYGYTF. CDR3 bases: TGTGCCAGCAGTACCGGGACGGGAGTCTATGGCTACACCTTC.

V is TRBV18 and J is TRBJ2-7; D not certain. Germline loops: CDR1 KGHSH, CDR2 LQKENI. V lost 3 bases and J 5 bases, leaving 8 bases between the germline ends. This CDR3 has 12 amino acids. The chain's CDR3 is CASSPESHEQYF. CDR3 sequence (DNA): TGTGCCAGCTCACCCGAGTCCCACGAGCAGTACTTC.

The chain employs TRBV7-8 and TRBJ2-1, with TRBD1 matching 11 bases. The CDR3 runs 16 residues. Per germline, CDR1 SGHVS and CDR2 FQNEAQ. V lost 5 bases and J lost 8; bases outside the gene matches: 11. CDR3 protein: CASSNSGTGGGDEQFF. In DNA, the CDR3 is TGTGCCAGCAGCAACTCCGGGACAGGGGGTGGCGATGAGCAGTTCTTC.

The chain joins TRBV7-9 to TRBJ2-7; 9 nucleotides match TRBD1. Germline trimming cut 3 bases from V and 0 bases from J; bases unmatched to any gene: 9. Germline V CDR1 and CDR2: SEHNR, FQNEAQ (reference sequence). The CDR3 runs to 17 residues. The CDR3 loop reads CASSFGTGKSDSYEQYF. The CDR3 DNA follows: TGTGCCAGCAGCTTCGGGACAGGGAAGTCGGACTCCTACGAGCAGTACTTC.

The CDR3 sequence: CASNVLGTKNTGELFF. For the CDR3, the DNA is TGTGCCAGCAACGTGCTCGGGACAAAGAACACCGGGGAGCTGTTTTTT. The chain links TRBV9 to TRBJ2-2; D possibly corresponds to TRBD1 (6 bases). Trimming took off 6 bases at V and 1 base at J, with 16 bases between the two ends. Germline values: CDR1 SGDLS, CDR2 YYNGEE. This CDR3 is built from 16 residues.

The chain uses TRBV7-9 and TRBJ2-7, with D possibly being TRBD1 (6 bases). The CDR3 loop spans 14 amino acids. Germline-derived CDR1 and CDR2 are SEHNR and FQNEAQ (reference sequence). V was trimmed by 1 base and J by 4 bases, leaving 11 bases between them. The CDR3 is CASSLVGRGYEQYF. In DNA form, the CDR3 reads TGTGCCAGCAGCTTAGTGGGCAGGGGTTACGAGCAGTACTTC.